This T cell receptor beta chain was sequenced for a study of Graves' ophthalmopathy and Graves' hyperthyroidism. PBMCs were isolated from an approximately 10 ml sample of fresh peripheral blood. Amplification targeted the TCR beta CDR3 regions, with RNA transcripts as the source material. The authors performed first-round RT-PCR with HTBI primers and then a second-round multiplex PCR. A single record per CDR3 protein comes from TCRdb applying MiXCR to the multiplex PCR reads. Of around 43,000 distinct CDR3 sequences in the sample, more than 45% were seen once. This clonotype occurred many times. The germline V gene has CDR1 DFQATT and CDR2 SNEGSKA (reference sequence). This CDR3 has 15 amino acids. Trimming cost V 1 base and J 10 bases; bases outside gene matches: 9.

This receptor was obtained from an adult man with Graves' ophthalmopathy. Sample: peripheral blood. This sequence joins TRBV20-1 and TRBJ2-1; 11 bases line up with TRBD2. CDR3 nucleotide sequence: TGCAGTGCTAGAGGCAATAGCGGGAGGGCTGGGGAGCAGTTCTTC. This codes for CSARGNSGRAGEQFF.